This T cell receptor (beta chain) comes out of a study of T cell changes during pregnancy in multiple sclerosis. This CDR3 is built from 15 residues. V was clipped by 8 bases and J by 0 bases; unmatched bases: 7. From germline, CDR1 is SEHNR and CDR2 FQNEAQ (reference sequence). The repertoire was sequenced with immunoSEQ multiplex PCR; TCRdb's copy has only in-frame clones and lacks some. In the table there are 22,000 or so clones, 91% of which are singletons. The sample in question was CD4+ T cells from peripheral blood mononuclear cells, obtained after pregnancy. This receptor was identified in a female donor in good health, enrolled as a control in a pregnancy study. The chain uses TRBV7-9 and TRBJ1-1; 9 bases are a match to TRBD1. CDR3 DNA: TGTGCCAGCTTCGGGACAGGGACAATGAACACTGAAGCTTTCTTT. It encodes CASFGTGTMNTEAFF. Using reference TRBV7-9 and TRBJ1-1 for the parts outside the CDR3, the full variable domain is DTGVSQNPRHKITKRGQNVTFRCDPISEHNRLYWYRQTLGQGPEFLTYFQNEAQLEKSRLLSDRFSAERPKGSFSTLEIQRTEQGDSAMYLCASFGTGTMNTEAFFGQGTRLTVV.